Detailed here is one T cell receptor (beta chain). The antigen remains undetermined. By quantitative 5'-RACE with molecular barcodes, the TCR beta libraries were made. TCRdb analysed the 5' RACE reads with MiXCR anew, one entry per CDR3 protein. Among 150,000 to 200,000 distinct CDR3 sequences listed, 25% to 35% were seen once. These data originate in a study of CD8 T cells in ankylosing spondylitis. The study's findings and limits: Those disease-linked clones were CD8+; they were also relatively rare in peripheral blood.

The CDR3 sequence is 15 residues long. V was shortened by 5 bases and J by 0 bases, with 11 bases between the two germline ends. Germline V gene sequence: CDR1 LNHDA, CDR2 SQIVND (reference sequence). The chain couples TRBV19 to TRBJ1-5, with D maybe TRBD1 (6 bases). Sample: synovial fluid, either unsorted or a sorted T cell fraction (not recorded which). The sequence was obtained from a male donor with ankylosing spondylitis. The CDR3 coding sequence is TGTGCCAGTAGTGCTGGGGACACTAGCAATCAGCCCCAGCATTTT. The encoded protein is CASSAGDTSNQPQHF. The entire variable domain, with the rest obtained from reference TRBV19 and TRBJ1-5, is as follows: DGGITQSPKYLFRKEGQNVTLSCEQNLNHDAMYWYRQDPGQGLRLIYYSQIVNDFQKGDIAEGYSVSREKKESFPLTVTSAQKNPTAFYLCASSAGDTSNQPQHFGDGTRLSIL.